Described below is a single T cell receptor (beta chain) sequence and its context. Its cognate antigen is unknown. Germline V gene sequence: CDR1 SGDLS, CDR2 YYNGEE. The CDR3 loop spans 14 amino acids. Trimming took 9 bases from V and 1 from J; bases not matched to a gene: 5. The data derive from a study of immune cell composition in non-small cell lung cancer. Study-wide findings and caveats: In adenocarcinoma, maximal tumour-associated clone frequency tracked TIL tumour reactivity. Lung squamous cell carcinoma tumours had significantly higher top 10 clone scores and productive clonality than lung adenocarcinoma. Tumour TCR-beta clonality was not significantly tied to smoking pack-years.

The assay was immunoSEQ multiplex PCR, and TCRdb's table has in-frame clones only and misses some. The table includes roughly 15,000 clones, over 70% detected once. The source material was lung tumor tissue. This TCR came from a human donor with non-small cell lung cancer. The J gene is TRBJ2-7, the V gene TRBV9; TRBD2 agrees at 12 bases. The DNA of the CDR3 is TGTGCCACGAGACTAGCGGGAGATTCCTACGAGCAGTACTTC. It is translated as CATRLAGDSYEQYF.